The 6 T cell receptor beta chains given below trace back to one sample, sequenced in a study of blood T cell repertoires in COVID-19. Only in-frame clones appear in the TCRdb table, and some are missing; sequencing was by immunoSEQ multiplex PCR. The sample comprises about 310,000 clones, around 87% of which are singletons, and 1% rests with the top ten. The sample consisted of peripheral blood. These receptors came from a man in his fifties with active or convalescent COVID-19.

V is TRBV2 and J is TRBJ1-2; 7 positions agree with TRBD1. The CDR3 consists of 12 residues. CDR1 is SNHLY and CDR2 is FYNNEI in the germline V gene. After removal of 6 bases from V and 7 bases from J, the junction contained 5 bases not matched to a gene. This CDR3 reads CASSDRDGGYTF. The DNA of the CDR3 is TGTGCCAGCAGCGACAGGGATGGTGGCTACACCTTC.

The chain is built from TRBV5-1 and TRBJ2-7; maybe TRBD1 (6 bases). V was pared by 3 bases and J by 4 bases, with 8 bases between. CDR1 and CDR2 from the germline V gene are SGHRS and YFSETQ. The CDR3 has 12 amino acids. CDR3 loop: CASSWQGYEQYF. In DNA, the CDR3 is TGCGCCAGCAGCTGGCAGGGGTACGAGCAGTACTTC.

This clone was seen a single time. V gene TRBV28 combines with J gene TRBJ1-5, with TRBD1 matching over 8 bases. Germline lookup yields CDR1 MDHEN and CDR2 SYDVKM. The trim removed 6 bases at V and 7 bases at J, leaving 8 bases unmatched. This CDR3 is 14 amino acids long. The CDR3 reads CASRKQGVGQPQHF. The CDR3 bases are TGTGCCAGCAGGAAACAGGGGGTTGGGCAGCCCCAGCATTTT.

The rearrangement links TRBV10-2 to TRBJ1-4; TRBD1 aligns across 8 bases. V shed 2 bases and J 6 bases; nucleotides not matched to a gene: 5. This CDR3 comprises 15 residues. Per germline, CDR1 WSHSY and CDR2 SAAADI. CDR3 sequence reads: CASSEPGQADEKLFF. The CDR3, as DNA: TGCGCCAGCAGTGAGCCGGGACAGGCGGATGAAAAACTGTTTTTT.

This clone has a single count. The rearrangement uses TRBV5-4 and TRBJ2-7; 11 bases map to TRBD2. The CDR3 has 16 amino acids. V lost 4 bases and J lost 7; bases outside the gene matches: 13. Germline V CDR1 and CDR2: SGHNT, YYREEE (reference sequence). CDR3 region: CASSLSGTSGLWEQYF. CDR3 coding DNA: TGTGCCAGCAGCCTTTCCGGGACTAGCGGCCTCTGGGAGCAGTACTTC.

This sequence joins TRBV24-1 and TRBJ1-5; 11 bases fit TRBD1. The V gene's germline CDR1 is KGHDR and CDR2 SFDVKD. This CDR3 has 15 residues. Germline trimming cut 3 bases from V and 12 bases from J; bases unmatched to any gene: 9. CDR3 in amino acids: CATSDTGTGGIIQHF. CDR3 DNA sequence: TGTGCCACCAGTGATACGGGGACAGGGGGTATAATCCAGCATTTT.